This T cell receptor beta chain was sequenced for a study of follicular helper T cells after annual influenza vaccination. About the research overall: After each seasonal flu vaccination, blood came on days 0, 7 and 28.

The germline V gene has CDR1 MNHEY and CDR2 SMNVEV (reference sequence). V shed 7 bases and J 4 bases; nucleotides not matched to a gene: 13. This CDR3 spans 17 amino acids. Study results and limitations: Change in circulating plasmablasts correlated with ICOS+CD38+ cTfh clonality change.

TCRB sequencing was done at Survey resolution level. Libraries were prepared by immunoSEQ multiplex PCR; TCRdb keeps only in-frame clonotypes and omits some of them. The sample consists of about 5,000 clones, approximately 83% of them appearing once. On this clone: Its antigen is currently unknown.

Documented time point: 2015-2016 season, 7 days after influenza vaccination. Adults received seasonal inactivated influenza vaccine, with sorted blood CD4 subsets sequenced before and after. The sample consisted of CXCR5+ CD38- circulating T follicular helper cells from blood, taken 7 days after influenza vaccination. Subset indicated: circulating Tfh, non-naive CD4+CXCR5+PD-1+ (ICOS+CD38+ or ICOS-CD38-). The TCR sequence derives from an adult who received the influenza vaccine. The chain links TRBV27 to TRBJ2-2; TRBD1 agrees at 9 bases. This chain's CDR3 is CASTFRGQGAFTGELFF. In nucleotides, the CDR3 is TGTGCCAGCACCTTTAGGGGACAGGGAGCGTTCACCGGGGAGCTGTTTTTT.